This T cell receptor (beta chain) was retrieved from a study of response to subunit inactivated influenza vaccine. A single record per CDR3 protein comes from TCRdb applying MiXCR to the RT-PCR reads. The sample shows just under 550,000 distinct CDR3 sequences, roughly 25% of them seen only once. The CDR3 runs 17 residues. Germline CDR1 SGHTA, CDR2 FQGTGA. The junction had 12 bases not matched to a gene; V was cut back by 5 bases and J by 6 bases. The sample was also linked to a second study, of T cells expressing NK-cell markers. That report adds: The cDNA for TCR beta came from 5'RACE template switching with UMIs. The sequencing cohort of eight donors included seven HCMV-seropositive individuals and one seronegative individual. Certain NKG2C+ T cell clones were expanded, and their HCMV specificity remained unclear.

V and J are TRBV7-3 and TRBJ2-3; TRBD2 aligns across 12 bases. The clonotype was recovered from a man aged 45 to 65 who received an inactivated influenza vaccine. This sample comprised CD4+ T cells sorted from PBMCs, obtained about 13 days after vaccination. CDR3 sequence reads: CASSNGLAGFASDTQYF. The CDR3, as DNA: TGTGCCAGCAGCAACGGACTAGCGGGATTCGCCAGTGATACGCAGTATTTT.